The 9 T cell receptor beta chains below all came from one sample that was sequenced in a study of blood T cells in healthy people across ages. The second PCR ran about 6 to 11 cycles with a sample-barcoded 5' primer and J-beta primers. In TCRdb, the 5' RACE reads were re-called with MiXCR into one record per CDR3 protein. Of over 600,000 distinct CDR3 sequences in the sample, about 21% were seen once. The source material was blood. These receptors originate from a man between 65 and 79 years old in good health.

J is TRBJ1-5 and V is TRBV20-1; 7 bases match TRBD1. The CDR3 length is 15 residues. Trimming at V came to 5 bases and at J to 0 bases, leaving 7 bases not matched to a gene. Germline CDR1 and CDR2: DFQATT and SNEGSKA (reference sequence). The chain's CDR3 is CSAVTGQYSNQPQHF. CDR3 sequence (DNA): TGCAGTGCTGTGACGGGACAGTATAGCAATCAGCCCCAGCATTTT.

This clonotype was detected many times. The chain joins TRBV9 to TRBJ2-5; D is undetermined. TRBJ2-1 matches the DNA end more closely, so the J call is doubtful. The CDR3 contains 13 residues. Per germline, CDR1 SGDLS and CDR2 YYNGEE. DNA of the CDR3: TGTGCCAGCAGCGTAGAGGGTTACAATGAGCAGTTCTTC. It codes for CASSVEGYNEQFF.

This clonotype came up a few times. The chain recombines TRBV5-6 with TRBJ2-5; 7 nucleotides align to TRBD2. CDR1 and CDR2 from the germline V gene are SGHDT and YYEEEE. The CDR3 is 16 amino acids. Trimming removed 2 bases from V and 5 bases from J; junction bases left unmatched: 12. The CDR3 sequence: CASSFIPGRSAETQYF. The DNA of the CDR3 is TGTGCCAGCAGCTTTATTCCCGGGAGGTCCGCGGAGACCCAGTACTTC.

This chain links TRBV15 with TRBJ2-6, with D perhaps TRBD2 (6 bases). The germline V gene encodes CDR1 LNHNV and CDR2 YYDKDF (reference sequence). CDR3 length equals 17 residues. The germline V and J ends were trimmed by 0 bases and 4 bases, with 13 bases remaining between them. The CDR3 reads CATSRDRAGTGANVLTF. The CDR3, as DNA: TGTGCCACCAGCAGAGATCGGGCGGGAACCGGGGCCAACGTCCTGACTTTC. The full variable domain, rest sourced from reference TRBV15 and TRBJ2-6, is DAMVIQNPRYQVTQFGKPVTLSCSQTLNHNVMYWYQQKSSQAPKLLFHYYDKDFNNEADTPDNFQSRRPNTSFCFLDIRSPGLGDTAMYLCATSRDRAGTGANVLTFGAGSRLTVL.

Only a few counts were recorded for this clonotype. The chain uses TRBV7-2 and TRBJ2-1; 11 bases map to TRBD2. The J call may be incorrect, as the DNA end agrees better with TRBJ2-7. The CDR3 runs 14 residues. The germline V gene has CDR1 SGHTA and CDR2 FQGNSA. This CDR3 reads CASTLTSGTYEQYF. The CDR3 coding sequence is TGTGCCAGCACCTTGACTAGCGGGACCTACGAGCAGTACTTC.

This chain uses TRBV18 with TRBJ1-6; TRBD1 is a possible D gene (5 bases). V was pared by 4 bases and J by 7 bases, with 11 bases between. CDR3 length: 14 residues. Germline V CDR1 and CDR2: KGHSH, LQKENI. CDR3 region: CASSLSRQNSPLHF. DNA of the CDR3: TGTGCCAGCTCACTTTCACGACAGAATTCACCCCTCCACTTT.

J is TRBJ2-3 and V is TRBV5-1; a weak D match, TRBD1 (6 bases). Germline V CDR1 and CDR2: SGHRS, YFSETQ. Trimming removed 5 bases from V and 0 bases from J, with 10 bases in between. This CDR3 spans 14 amino acids. CDR3 loop: CASSEQGSTDTQYF. The CDR3 DNA reads as TGCGCCAGCAGTGAACAGGGAAGCACAGATACGCAGTATTTT.

V is TRBV25-1 and J is TRBJ1-1; D is uncertain. Per the germline V gene, CDR1 is MGHDK and CDR2 is SYGVNS. V lost 2 bases and J 2 bases, leaving 6 bases between the germline ends. CDR3 length equals 13 residues. The CDR3 DNA reads as TGTGCCAGCAGTGAAAACAGAAACACTGAAGCTTTCTTT. As protein: CASSENRNTEAFF.

The chain carries TRBV20-1 and TRBJ2-3, with a possible D match to TRBD1 (5 bases). The CDR3 covers 14 residues. V lost 3 bases and J 5 bases, leaving 15 bases between the germline ends. CDR1 DFQATT and CDR2 SNEGSKA come from the germline V gene (reference sequence). In DNA, the CDR3 is TGCAGTGCTAGGGGCAGGGTGAGAGGAGATACGCAGTATTTT. It translates to CSARGRVRGDTQYF.